This TCR beta chain was recovered during a study of shared clonotypes between healthy human individuals. Notes on the study in general: Specimens sampled were limited to blood, with tissue repertoires likely differing.

Source study methods: ImmunoSEQ sequences covered only the junction and lacked quality scores; filtering therefore differed. The assay was immunoSEQ multiplex PCR, and TCRdb's table has in-frame clones only and misses some. That table gives V, J and clone size, and the DNA gave D and trimming. The repertoire holds approximately 2,000,000 clones, with 90% to 95% as singletons. Naive CD8 cells were CD45RO-negative, positively selected for CCR7, excluding terminally differentiated effector memory CD45RA+ cells. To note about this clone: Its specificity is unknown.

CDR1 is SEHNR, CDR2 FQNEAQ, per germline (reference sequence). V shed 3 bases and J 6 bases; nucleotides not matched to a gene: 8. The length of the CDR3 is 14 residues. The source of this sequence is a man younger than 35 in good health. Some clones in this sample may be carry-over from other donors' samples. The chain combines TRBV7-9 with TRBJ2-7; TRBD2 aligns across 7 bases. The source material was naive CD8+ T cells from PBMCs. CDR3 nucleotide sequence: TGTGCCAGCAGCTTCGGGGGACTACTAGCCGAGCAGTACTTC. Translation gives CASSFGGLLAEQYF. The whole variable domain, remainder taken from reference TRBV7-9 and TRBJ2-7, is DTGVSQNPRHKITKRGQNVTFRCDPISEHNRLYWYRQTLGQGPEFLTYFQNEAQLEKSRLLSDRFSAERPKGSFSTLEIQRTEQGDSAMYLCASSFGGLLAEQYFGPGTRLTVT.